The next 13 T cell receptor beta chains were all read from a single sample in a study of shared clonotypes between healthy human individuals. CD45RO negativity and positive selection for CCR7 defined naive CD8 cells, a population that excluded terminally differentiated effector memory CD45RA+ cells. Assay used: immunoSEQ multiplex PCR; TCRdb lists only in-frame clones, some missing. Found here are approximately 1.9 million clones, 90% to 95% of them singletons; the top ten hold over 1.5%. The sample comprised naive CD8+ T cells from PBMCs. These receptors were taken from a man younger than 35 in good health. Some clones in this sample may be carry-over from other donors' samples.

This chain uses TRBV28 with TRBJ2-3; 10 nucleotides agree with TRBD2. The CDR3 spans 14 residues. Germline values: CDR1 MDHEN, CDR2 SYDVKM. The J segment lost 5 bases and the V segment lost 5 bases, leaving 4 bases of the junction unmatched. The CDR3 DNA follows: TGTGCCAGCAGTCTAGCGGGAGATATAGATACGCAGTATTTT. As protein: CASSLAGDIDTQYF.

This clone was counted a single time. The V call is TRBV11-2, the J call TRBJ2-1, with D perhaps being TRBD1 or TRBD2 (6 bases each). V was cut by 0 bases and J by 8 bases, with 26 bases left in between. In germline, CDR1 is SGHAT, CDR2 FQNNGV. The CDR3 extends over 19 amino acids. DNA of the CDR3: TGTGCCAGCAGCTTAGAAGGTTTGGGGGGCCTAGCTGGGCTGGATGAGCAGTTCTTC. It specifies CASSLEGLGGLAGLDEQFF.

The chain carries TRBV18 and TRBJ2-1; 8 bases fit TRBD1. Losses at the gene ends were 8 bases for V and 9 bases for J; bases not matched to a gene: 3. CDR1 and CDR2 (germline): KGHSH, LQKENI. The CDR3 loop spans 11 amino acids. CDR3 coding DNA: TGTGCCAGCGAAGGACAGGGTGAGCAGTTCTTC. This translates into CASEGQGEQFF.

The V gene is TRBV7-2, the J gene TRBJ2-2; 9 bases are a match to TRBD2. V was pared by 1 base and J by 5 bases, with 11 bases of the junction left unmatched. There are 18 residues in the CDR3. Germline V gene data show CDR1 as SGHTA and CDR2 as FQGNSA. The CDR3 nucleotides read TGTGCCAGCAGCTTAGTAGGCGGGAGGGGTGATTTAACCGGGGAGCTGTTTTTT. Its protein product is CASSLVGGRGDLTGELFF.

V gene TRBV27 combines with J gene TRBJ2-7, with 8 bases fitting TRBD1. The CDR3 totals 15 residues. Per germline, CDR1 MNHEY and CDR2 SMNVEV (reference sequence). Germline trimming cut 2 bases from V and 3 bases from J; bases unmatched to any gene: 6. CDR3 bases: TGTGCCAGCAGTTTAAAGGGGACAGGACTCTACGAGCAGTACTTC. Its protein is CASSLKGTGLYEQYF.

The chain has TRBV18 and TRBJ1-1, with 8 bases matching TRBD1. The CDR3 has 12 amino acids. Germline-derived CDR1 and CDR2 are KGHSH and LQKENI. V lost 3 bases to trimming and J lost 10 bases; unmatched junction nucleotides: 4. CDR3 amino acids: CASSPRTGSAFF. CDR3 nucleotides: TGTGCCAGCTCACCTAGGACAGGGTCAGCTTTCTTT.

The genes are TRBV28 and TRBJ2-2, with D maybe TRBD2 (7 bases). The V end lost 11 bases, the J end lost 4 bases, and 11 bases lay between the germline ends. The CDR3 is 12 amino acids. Germline values: CDR1 MDHEN, CDR2 SYDVKM. The CDR3 DNA sequence: TGTGCCGGGGGGGCGACCACCGGGGAGCTGTTTTTT. This translates into CAGGATTGELFF. Drawing the rest from reference TRBV28 and TRBJ2-2, the complete variable domain is DVKVTQSSRYLVKRTGEKVFLECVQDMDHENMFWYRQDPGLGLRLIYFSYDVKMKEKGDIPEGYSVSREKKERFSLILESASTNQTSMYLCAGGATTGELFFGEGSRLTVL.

The J gene is TRBJ2-6, the V gene TRBV5-1; no firm D call. CDR3 size: 18 residues. CDR1 is SGHRS and CDR2 is YFSETQ in the germline V gene. V lost 2 bases and J 0 bases, leaving 15 bases between the germline ends. CDR3 nucleotide sequence: TGCGCCAGCAGCTTAGTTCGATACGGTAGCTCTGGGGCCAACGTCCTGACTTTC. This encodes CASSLVRYGSSGANVLTF.

This chain joins TRBV9 and TRBJ2-6; D gene unclear. Germline V CDR1 and CDR2: SGDLS, YYNGEE. This CDR3 contains 17 residues. V dropped 3 bases and J dropped 0 bases, with 13 bases sitting between them. The CDR3, as DNA: TGTGCCAGCAGCGCGACAAGCTTCCTCTCTGGGGCCAACGTCCTGACTTTC. This sequence encodes CASSATSFLSGANVLTF.

The V gene is TRBV19, the J gene TRBJ1-2; D possibly corresponds to TRBD1 (6 bases). CDR1 is LNHDA and CDR2 is SQIVND in the germline V gene (reference sequence). V was pared by 1 base and J by 6 bases, with 12 bases between. This CDR3 is 14 amino acids long. The CDR3 is CASSIGGQTNGYTF. CDR3 DNA: TGTGCCAGTAGTATAGGCGGACAGACAAATGGCTACACCTTC.

In DNA, the CDR3 is TGTGCCAGCAGCGTAGTAGAGTTCTCAGTTCCCCACACTGAAGCTTTCTTT. Protein sequence: CASSVVEFSVPHTEAFF. V usage is TRBV9 and J usage is TRBJ1-1; D gene ambiguous. Germline assignment: CDR1 SGDLS and CDR2 YYNGEE. V lost 0 bases, J lost 3 bases, and 18 bases lay in between. The length of the CDR3 is 17 residues.

The chain links TRBV27 to TRBJ2-1; 8 positions match TRBD1. Germline-derived CDR1 and CDR2 are MNHEY and SMNVEV (reference sequence). The CDR3 runs to 14 residues. With 4 bases clipped from V and 3 bases from J, the junction kept 2 bases outside the gene matches. The chain's CDR3 is CASSSDRVYNEQFF. The CDR3 nucleotides read TGTGCCAGCAGTTCGGACAGGGTCTACAATGAGCAGTTCTTC.

The chain couples TRBV15 to TRBJ2-7, with no clear D. Germline CDR1 reads LNHNV; CDR2 reads YYDKDF (reference sequence). This CDR3 spans 15 amino acids. The germline V and J ends were trimmed by 1 base and 2 bases, with 12 bases remaining between them. CDR3 in amino acids: CATSRATSDPYEQYF. For the CDR3, the DNA is TGTGCCACCAGCAGAGCGACCTCGGACCCCTACGAGCAGTACTTC.